These 18 T cell receptor beta chains were sequenced from one sample in a study of cytomegalovirus exposure and HLA in healthy donors. PCR employed 60 Vbeta and 13 Jbeta primers. The table came from immunoSEQ multiplex PCR; TCRdb's copy has only in-frame clones and leaves some out. Of roughly 150,000 clones listed, approximately 84% are singletons. Sequencing used PBMCs. Source of these receptors: a woman between 35 and 50 years old in good health and CMV-seropositive.

The chain combines TRBV4-1 with TRBJ1-5; 8 nucleotides match TRBD1. Germline values: CDR1 MGHRA, CDR2 YSYEKL. The junction had 1 base not matched to a gene; V was cut back by 1 base and J by 5 bases. This CDR3 contains 14 residues. The CDR3 coding sequence is TGCGCCAGCAGCCAAGTGGGACAGGATCAGCCCCAGCATTTT. Protein: CASSQVGQDQPQHF.

This clone was seen more than once but under ten times. The rearrangement uses TRBV4-1 and TRBJ2-1; D ambiguous. V lost 1 base to trimming and J lost 4 bases, with 5 bases between them. Germline CDR1 MGHRA, CDR2 YSYEKL. The CDR3 loop spans 13 amino acids. The CDR3 loop is CASSQGIYNEQFF. The CDR3 nucleotides are TGCGCCAGCAGCCAAGGTATATACAATGAGCAGTTCTTC.

V gene TRBV5-8 combines with J gene TRBJ2-3; D ambiguous. Looked up from germline, CDR1 is SGHTS and CDR2 is YDEGEE. V was clipped by 5 bases and J by 4 bases, with 8 bases between them. The CDR3 consists of 12 residues. CDR3 DNA: TGTGCCAGCAGTGAGGCATCAGATACGCAGTATTTT. This encodes CASSEASDTQYF.

This chain connects TRBV9 to TRBJ1-1, with D unresolved. The V end lost 0 bases, the J end lost 0 bases, and 6 bases lay between the germline ends. Germline V gene sequence: CDR1 SGDLS, CDR2 YYNGEE. CDR3 length equals 14 residues. As DNA, the CDR3 is TGTGCCAGCAGCGTAGGCAGGTTGAACACTGAAGCTTTCTTT. Translated, it gives CASSVGRLNTEAFF.

The V gene is TRBV7-9, the J gene TRBJ1-1; perhaps TRBD1 as D (5 bases). V shed 5 bases and J shed 7 bases, with 20 bases lying between them. Germline CDR1 and CDR2: SEHNR and FQNEAQ (reference sequence). This CDR3 is 15 amino acids long. CDR3 coding DNA: TGTGCCAGCAGCGCCTCCGGACAAATGCAAGTTGAAGCTTTCTTT. Its translation: CASSASGQMQVEAFF. Full variable domain (rest looked up from reference TRBV7-9 and TRBJ1-1): DTGVSQNPRHKITKRGQNVTFRCDPISEHNRLYWYRQTLGQGPEFLTYFQNEAQLEKSRLLSDRFSAERPKGSFSTLEIQRTEQGDSAMYLCASSASGQMQVEAFFGQGTRLTVV.

Only one count was recorded for this clone. The chain has TRBV7-8 and TRBJ1-5, with D possibly TRBD1 on 5 matching bases. V shed 1 base and J shed 4 bases, with 14 bases lying between them. Germline assignment: CDR1 SGHVS and CDR2 FQNEAQ. The length of the CDR3 is 16 residues. The chain's CDR3 is CASSLGQGIRNQPQHF. CDR3 nucleotides: TGTGCCAGCAGCTTAGGCCAGGGAATACGGAATCAGCCCCAGCATTTT.

The chain combines TRBV29-1 with TRBJ2-7; D might be TRBD1 (5 bases). The ends were cut back, 3 bases at V and 3 bases at J, with 9 bases in the middle. The CDR3 runs to 12 residues. The germline V gene encodes CDR1 SQVTM and CDR2 ANQGSEA. The CDR3 is CSVETAGYEQYF. The DNA of the CDR3 is TGCAGCGTTGAGACAGCAGGCTACGAGCAGTACTTC.

The J gene is TRBJ1-1, the V gene TRBV5-4, with 7 positions matching TRBD1. The junction had 10 bases not matched to a gene; V was cut back by 4 bases and J by 4 bases. The length of the CDR3 is 15 residues. Germline V gene lookup returns CDR1 SGHNT and CDR2 YYREEE (reference sequence). In DNA, the CDR3 is TGTGCCAGCAGCCCGACAGGGAGAAGGGCCACTGAAGCTTTCTTT. It encodes CASSPTGRRATEAFF.

V and J are TRBV2 and TRBJ2-2; D may be TRBD2 (5 bases). CDR1 and CDR2 from the germline V gene are SNHLY and FYNNEI. V gave up 7 bases and J gave up 2 bases, with 20 bases separating them. The CDR3 sequence is 17 residues long. The CDR3 sequence is CASTDSLRGPNTGELFF. CDR3 bases: TGTGCCAGCACCGATTCCCTGAGAGGGCCAAACACCGGGGAGCTGTTTTTT. The variable domain in full, with the rest retrieved from reference TRBV2 and TRBJ2-2, is EPEVTQTPSHQVTQMGQEVILRCVPISNHLYFYWYRQILGQKVEFLVSFYNNEISEKSEIFDDQFSVERPDGSNFTLKIRSTKLEDSAMYFCASTDSLRGPNTGELFFGEGSRLTVL.

This chain links TRBV4-1 with TRBJ2-1; D is ambiguous. The CDR3 loop spans 15 amino acids. From germline, CDR1 is MGHRA and CDR2 YSYEKL. Trimming took 1 base from V and 0 from J, leaving 7 bases between them. The CDR3 bases are TGCGCCAGCAGCCAAGCGAGATACTCCTACAATGAGCAGTTCTTC. Residues: CASSQARYSYNEQFF.

This clone occurred once. The rearrangement uses TRBV25-1 and TRBJ2-5; the D gene is possibly TRBD2 (5 bases). This CDR3 spans 14 amino acids. Trimming stripped 1 base from V and 5 bases from J, with 11 bases between. Germline loops: CDR1 MGHDK, CDR2 SYGVNS. The CDR3 spells CASSESVARETQYF. The CDR3 DNA is TGTGCCAGCAGTGAATCAGTAGCGAGGGAGACCCAGTACTTC.

The chain carries TRBV9 and TRBJ2-7; the match to TRBD2 covers 7 bases. Trimming at V came to 2 bases and at J to 1 base, leaving 3 bases not matched to a gene. The germline V gene has CDR1 SGDLS and CDR2 YYNGEE. This CDR3 is 14 amino acids long. CDR3 nucleotide sequence: TGTGCCAGCAGCGTGGGAGGGAGGTCCTACGAGCAGTACTTC. Protein sequence: CASSVGGRSYEQYF.

This clone was counted a few times. V gene TRBV2 combines with J gene TRBJ1-1; possibly TRBD1 for D (6 bases). Germline lookup yields CDR1 SNHLY and CDR2 FYNNEI. Trimming pared 8 bases from V and 3 bases from J, leaving 19 bases between. This CDR3 is built from 15 residues. The DNA of the CDR3 is TGTGCCAGCCAGGGAGACGCAGGGGCCCACACTGAAGCTTTCTTT. Translating gives CASQGDAGAHTEAFF.

A note on this clone: An end of the junction differs from the germline gene, which may be a read error. This chain connects TRBV7-9 to TRBJ1-1, with unresolved D. Germline V CDR1 and CDR2: SEHNR, FQNEAQ (reference sequence). The CDR3 extends over 12 amino acids. Written as DNA, the CDR3 is TGTTCCAGCAGCTACTTGAACACTGAAGCTTTCTTT. It encodes CSSSYLNTEAFF.

The chain couples TRBV28 to TRBJ1-4; D is possibly TRBD1 (6 bases). This CDR3 spans 13 amino acids. V lost 6 bases, J lost 6 bases, and 11 bases lay in between. CDR1 is MDHEN, CDR2 SYDVKM, per germline. In nucleotides, the CDR3 is TGTGCCAGCAGGCCAGGGGAGCATGAAAAACTGTTTTTT. It specifies CASRPGEHEKLFF.

This clone was picked up a small number of times. The chain is built from TRBV5-1 and TRBJ1-2, with 8 positions matching TRBD1. Germline V gene lookup returns CDR1 SGHRS and CDR2 YFSETQ. The CDR3 has 14 residues. V dropped 4 bases and J dropped 3; count of bases not matched to a gene: 5. DNA of the CDR3: TGCGCCAGCAGCCCCCCACAGGGGGACTATGGCTACACCTTC. Residues: CASSPPQGDYGYTF.

This sequence joins TRBV5-1 and TRBJ2-1, with a tentative D call TRBD1 (6 bases). CDR1 SGHRS and CDR2 YFSETQ come from the germline V gene. With 4 bases removed from V and 6 bases from J, the gap between germline ends came to 14 bases. The CDR3 consists of 14 residues. CDR3 nucleotides: TGCGCCAGCAGCCGGACAGATGGCGGCAATGAGCAGTTCTTC. Translating it yields CASSRTDGGNEQFF. Full variable domain (rest looked up from reference TRBV5-1 and TRBJ2-1): KAGVTQTPRYLIKTRGQQVTLSCSPISGHRSVSWYQQTPGQGLQFLFEYFSETQRNKGNFPGRFSGRQFSNSRSEMNVSTLELGDSALYLCASSRTDGGNEQFFGPGTRLTVL.

In this sample, this clone turned up a few times. This rearrangement joins TRBV27 to TRBJ2-7; the D gene is possibly TRBD1 (5 bases). Between the trimmed V and J ends, which lost 0 bases and 2 bases, there was a span of 23 bases. The V gene's germline CDR1 is MNHEY and CDR2 SMNVEV (reference sequence). The CDR3 runs 19 residues. The CDR3: CASSLSAPGGRGRAYEQYF. CDR3 nucleotide sequence: TGTGCCAGCAGTTTATCAGCCCCCGGCGGTAGGGGAAGGGCCTACGAGCAGTACTTC.